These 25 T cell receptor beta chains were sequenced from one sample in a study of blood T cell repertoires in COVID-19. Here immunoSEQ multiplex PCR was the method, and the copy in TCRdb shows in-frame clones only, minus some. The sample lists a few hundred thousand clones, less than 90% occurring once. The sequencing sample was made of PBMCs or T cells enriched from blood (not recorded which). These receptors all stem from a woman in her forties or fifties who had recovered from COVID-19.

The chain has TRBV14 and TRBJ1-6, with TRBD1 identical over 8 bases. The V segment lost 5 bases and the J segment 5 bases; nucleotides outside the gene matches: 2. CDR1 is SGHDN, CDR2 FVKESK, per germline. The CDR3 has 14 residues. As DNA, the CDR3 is TGTGCCAGCAGCTGGGACAGGAATAATTCACCCCTCCACTTT. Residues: CASSWDRNNSPLHF.

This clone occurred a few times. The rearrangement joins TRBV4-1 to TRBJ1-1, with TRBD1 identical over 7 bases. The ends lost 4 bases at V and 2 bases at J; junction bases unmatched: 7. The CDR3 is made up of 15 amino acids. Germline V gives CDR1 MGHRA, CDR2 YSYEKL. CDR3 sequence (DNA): TGCGCCAGCAGCCCTACGGGACAGTCAAACACTGAAGCTTTCTTT. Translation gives CASSPTGQSNTEAFF.

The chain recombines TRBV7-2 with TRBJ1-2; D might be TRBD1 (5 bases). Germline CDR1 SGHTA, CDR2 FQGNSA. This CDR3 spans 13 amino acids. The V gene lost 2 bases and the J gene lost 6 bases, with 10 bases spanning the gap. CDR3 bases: TGTGCCAGCAGCTTACAAGGAGGGGATGGCTACACCTTC. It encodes CASSLQGGDGYTF.

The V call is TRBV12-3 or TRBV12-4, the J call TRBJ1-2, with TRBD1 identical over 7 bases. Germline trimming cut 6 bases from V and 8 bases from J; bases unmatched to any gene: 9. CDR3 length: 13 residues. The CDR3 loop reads CASRRQGMAGYTF. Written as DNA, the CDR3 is TGTGCCAGCAGACGACAGGGTATGGCAGGCTACACCTTC.

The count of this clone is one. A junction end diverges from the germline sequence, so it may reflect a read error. The CDR3 nucleotides are TGTGCTAGCAGCCCATCGACAGCTCCCCAGCGGGACACTGAAGCTTTCTTT. This gives the protein CASSPSTAPQRDTEAFF. The chain carries TRBV7-7 and TRBJ1-1; the D gene is possibly TRBD1 (5 bases). CDR3 length equals 17 residues. Germline V gene lookup returns CDR1 SSHAT and CDR2 FNYEAQ (reference sequence).

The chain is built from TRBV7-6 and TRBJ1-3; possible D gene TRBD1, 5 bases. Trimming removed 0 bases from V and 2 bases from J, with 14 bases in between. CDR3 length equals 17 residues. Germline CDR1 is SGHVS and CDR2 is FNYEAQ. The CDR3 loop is CASSLAVTGVTGNTIYF. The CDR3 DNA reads TGTGCCAGCAGCTTAGCGGTTACGGGGGTAACTGGAAACACCATATATTTT.

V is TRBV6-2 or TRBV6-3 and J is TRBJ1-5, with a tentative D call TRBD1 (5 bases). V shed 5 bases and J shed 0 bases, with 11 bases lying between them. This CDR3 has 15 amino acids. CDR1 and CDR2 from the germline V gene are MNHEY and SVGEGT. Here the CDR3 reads CASSTDSYSNQPQHF. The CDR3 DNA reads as TGTGCCAGCAGTACCGACAGTTATAGCAATCAGCCCCAGCATTTT.

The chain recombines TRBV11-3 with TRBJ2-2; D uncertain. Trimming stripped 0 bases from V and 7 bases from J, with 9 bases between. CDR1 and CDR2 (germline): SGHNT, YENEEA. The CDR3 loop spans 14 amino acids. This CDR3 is CASSLDRPVGELFF. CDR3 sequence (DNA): TGTGCCAGCAGCTTAGATCGCCCGGTCGGGGAGCTGTTTTTT.

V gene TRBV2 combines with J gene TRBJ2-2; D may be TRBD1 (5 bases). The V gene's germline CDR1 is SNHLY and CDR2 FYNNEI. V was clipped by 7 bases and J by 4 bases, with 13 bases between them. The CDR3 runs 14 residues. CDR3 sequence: CASIPGSTTGELFF. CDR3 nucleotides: TGTGCCAGCATTCCAGGGTCGACCACCGGGGAGCTGTTTTTT.

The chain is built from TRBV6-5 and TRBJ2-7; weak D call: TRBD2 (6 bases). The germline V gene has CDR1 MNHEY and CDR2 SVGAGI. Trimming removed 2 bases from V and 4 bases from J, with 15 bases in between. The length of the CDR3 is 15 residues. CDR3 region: CASSYRALREYEQYF. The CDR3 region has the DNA TGTGCCAGCAGTTACCGAGCCCTTCGGGAGTACGAGCAGTACTTC.

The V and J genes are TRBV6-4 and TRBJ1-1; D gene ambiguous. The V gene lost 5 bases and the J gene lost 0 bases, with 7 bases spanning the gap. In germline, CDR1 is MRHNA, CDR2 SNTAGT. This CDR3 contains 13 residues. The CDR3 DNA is TGTGCCAGCAGTTACGAGTTGAACACTGAAGCTTTCTTT. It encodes CASSYELNTEAFF.

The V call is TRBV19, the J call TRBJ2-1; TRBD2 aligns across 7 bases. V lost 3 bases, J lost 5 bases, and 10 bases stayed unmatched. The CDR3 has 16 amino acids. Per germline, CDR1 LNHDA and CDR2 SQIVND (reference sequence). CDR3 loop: CASSIWEGQKHNEQFF. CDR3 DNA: TGTGCCAGTAGTATTTGGGAGGGGCAAAAACACAATGAGCAGTTCTTC.

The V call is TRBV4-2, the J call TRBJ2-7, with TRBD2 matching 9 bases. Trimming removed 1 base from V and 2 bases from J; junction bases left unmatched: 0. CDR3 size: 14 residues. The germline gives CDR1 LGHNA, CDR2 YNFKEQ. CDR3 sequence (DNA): TGTGCCAGCAGCCAAGGGACTAGCGCCTACGAGCAGTACTTC. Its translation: CASSQGTSAYEQYF.

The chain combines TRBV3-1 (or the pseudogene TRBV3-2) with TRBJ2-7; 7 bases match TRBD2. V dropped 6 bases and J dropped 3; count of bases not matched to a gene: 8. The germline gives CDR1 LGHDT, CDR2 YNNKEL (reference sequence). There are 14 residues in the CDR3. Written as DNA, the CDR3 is TGTGCCAGCAGACTAAATAGCGGGTACTACGAGCAGTACTTC. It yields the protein CASRLNSGYYEQYF.

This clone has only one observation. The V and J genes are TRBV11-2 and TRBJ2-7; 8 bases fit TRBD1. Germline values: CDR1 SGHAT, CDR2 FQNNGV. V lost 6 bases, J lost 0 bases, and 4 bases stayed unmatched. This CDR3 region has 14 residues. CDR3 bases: TGTGCCAGCAGTACGACAGGGGTCTCCTACGAGCAGTACTTC. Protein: CASSTTGVSYEQYF.

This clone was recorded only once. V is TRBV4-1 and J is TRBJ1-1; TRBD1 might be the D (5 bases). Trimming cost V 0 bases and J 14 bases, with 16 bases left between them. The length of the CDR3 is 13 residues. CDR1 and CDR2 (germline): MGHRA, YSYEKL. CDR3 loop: CASSQDRARVVFF. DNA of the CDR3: TGCGCCAGCAGCCAAGATCGAGCCAGGGTTGTCTTCTTT.

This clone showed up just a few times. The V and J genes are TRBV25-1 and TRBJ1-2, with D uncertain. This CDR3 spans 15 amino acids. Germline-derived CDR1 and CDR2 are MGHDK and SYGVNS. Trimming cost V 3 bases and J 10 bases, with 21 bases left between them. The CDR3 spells CASSDSGRPINVYTF. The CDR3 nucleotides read TGTGCCAGCAGTGACTCGGGTCGCCCCATTAATGTCTACACCTTC.

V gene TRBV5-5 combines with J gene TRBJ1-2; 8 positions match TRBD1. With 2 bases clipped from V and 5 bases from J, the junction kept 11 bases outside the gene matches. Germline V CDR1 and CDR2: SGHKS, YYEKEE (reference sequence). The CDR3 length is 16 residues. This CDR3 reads CASSLGQGDWFYGYTF. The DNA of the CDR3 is TGTGCCAGCAGCTTAGGACAGGGTGACTGGTTTTATGGCTACACCTTC. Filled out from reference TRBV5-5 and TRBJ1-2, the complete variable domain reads DAGVTQSPTHLIKTRGQQVTLRCSPISGHKSVSWYQQVLGQGPQFIFQYYEKEERGRGNFPDRFSARQFPNYSSELNVNALLLGDSALYLCASSLGQGDWFYGYTFGSGTRLTVV.

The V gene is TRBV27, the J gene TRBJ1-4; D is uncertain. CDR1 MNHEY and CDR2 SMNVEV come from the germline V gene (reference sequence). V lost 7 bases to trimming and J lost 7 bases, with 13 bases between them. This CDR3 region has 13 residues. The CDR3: CASMGTWAEKLFF. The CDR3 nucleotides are TGTGCCAGCATGGGTACGTGGGCTGAAAAACTGTTTTTT.

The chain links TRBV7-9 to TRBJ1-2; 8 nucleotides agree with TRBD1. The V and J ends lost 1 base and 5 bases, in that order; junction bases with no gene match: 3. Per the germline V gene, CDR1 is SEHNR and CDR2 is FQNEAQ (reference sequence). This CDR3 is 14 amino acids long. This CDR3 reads CASSLGTGRYGYTF. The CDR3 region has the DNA TGTGCCAGCAGCTTAGGGACAGGGCGATATGGCTACACCTTC. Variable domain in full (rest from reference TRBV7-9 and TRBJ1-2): DTGVSQNPRHKITKRGQNVTFRCDPISEHNRLYWYRQTLGQGPEFLTYFQNEAQLEKSRLLSDRFSAERPKGSFSTLEIQRTEQGDSAMYLCASSLGTGRYGYTFGSGTRLTVV.

The CDR3 DNA follows: TGCGCCAGCAGCTCTCGACTAGCGGGAGACAATGAGCAGTTCTTC. Its translation is CASSSRLAGDNEQFF. This sequence joins TRBV5-1 and TRBJ2-1; 12 bases align to TRBD2. Germline CDR1 is SGHRS and CDR2 is YFSETQ. J gave up 5 bases and V 3 bases, and 3 bases lay outside the gene matches. This CDR3 contains 15 residues. Filled out from reference TRBV5-1 and TRBJ2-1, the complete variable domain reads KAGVTQTPRYLIKTRGQQVTLSCSPISGHRSVSWYQQTPGQGLQFLFEYFSETQRNKGNFPGRFSGRQFSNSRSEMNVSTLELGDSALYLCASSSRLAGDNEQFFGPGTRLTVL.

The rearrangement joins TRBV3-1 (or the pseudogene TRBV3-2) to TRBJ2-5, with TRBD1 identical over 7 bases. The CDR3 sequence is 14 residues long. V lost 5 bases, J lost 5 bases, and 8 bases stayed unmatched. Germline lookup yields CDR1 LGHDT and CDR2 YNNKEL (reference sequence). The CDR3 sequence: CASSKQGNGETQYF. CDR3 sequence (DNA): TGTGCCAGCAGCAAACAGGGGAACGGGGAGACCCAGTACTTC.

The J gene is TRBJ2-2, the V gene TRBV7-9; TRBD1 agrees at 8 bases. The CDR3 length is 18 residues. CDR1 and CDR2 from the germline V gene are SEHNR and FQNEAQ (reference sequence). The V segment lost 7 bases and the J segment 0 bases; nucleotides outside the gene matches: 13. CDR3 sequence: CASTDGDRLRPNTGELFF. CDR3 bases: TGTGCCAGCACCGACGGGGACAGGCTGCGCCCGAACACCGGGGAGCTGTTTTTT.

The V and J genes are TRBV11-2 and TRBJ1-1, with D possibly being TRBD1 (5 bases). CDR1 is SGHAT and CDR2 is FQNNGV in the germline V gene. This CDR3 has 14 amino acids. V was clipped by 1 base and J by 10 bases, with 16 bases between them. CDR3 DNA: TGTGCCAGCAGCTTAGGCCACCTCAGGGCCACAGCTTTCTTT. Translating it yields CASSLGHLRATAFF.

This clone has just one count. CDR3 nucleotides: TGCGCCAGCAGCCCCGGGACACAGGAGGAGCAGTACTTC. Protein sequence: CASSPGTQEEQYF. The chain carries TRBV5-1 and TRBJ2-7, with a possible D match to TRBD1 (6 bases). The length of the CDR3 is 13 residues. The V gene's germline CDR1 is SGHRS and CDR2 YFSETQ. The germline V and J ends were trimmed by 4 bases and 7 bases, with 15 bases remaining between them. Supplemented by reference TRBV5-1 and TRBJ2-7, the full variable domain reads KAGVTQTPRYLIKTRGQQVTLSCSPISGHRSVSWYQQTPGQGLQFLFEYFSETQRNKGNFPGRFSGRQFSNSRSEMNVSTLELGDSALYLCASSPGTQEEQYFGPGTRLTVT.